The rows below give T cell receptor beta chains drawn from one sample of a study of T-cell reconstitution after alpha-beta-depleted transplantation in children. TCRdb re-called the PCR reads with MiXCR, one entry per CDR3 protein. The sample shows 300,000 or so distinct CDR3 sequences, nearly 10% of them seen only once. Sample: PBMCs from the stem cell graft donor, taken from the stem cell graft. These receptors originate from a human donor who donated a stem cell graft to a child with SCID. Both conserved end residues are part of each CDR3. The order of the fields is D gene, clone size, J gene, V gene, CDR3 protein, CDR3 DNA. A D gene is named only where the DNA matches it firmly. Clone size is shown for a subset of rows, as once, few, many or a class of expanded clone.

>NA|few|TRBJ1-3|TRBV7-3
CASSLRDTPGNTIYF
TGTGCCAGCAGCTTAAGAGACACCCCTGGAAACACCATATATTTT
>NA|few|TRBJ2-7|TRBV6-5
CASRPRGIWNEQYF
TGTGCCAGCAGGCCGAGGGGGATTTGGAACGAGCAGTACTTC
>TRBD1|NA|TRBJ2-1|TRBV7-9
CASSPSQGAVYNEQFF
TGTGCCAGCAGCCCATCACAGGGGGCGGTCTACAATGAGCAGTTCTTC
>TRBD1|many|TRBJ2-7|TRBV27
CASSYTGQGNEQYF
TGTGCCAGCAGTTACACGGGACAGGGAAACGAGCAGTACTTC
>NA|NA|TRBJ2-3|TRBV20-1
CSALKAGLGTDTQYF
TGCAGTGCCTTGAAGGCGGGGCTTGGCACAGATACGCAGTATTTT
>NA|few|TRBJ2-7|TRBV10-3
CAIKGDGSYEQYF
TGTGCCATCAAGGGGGACGGCTCCTACGAGCAGTACTTC
>NA|NA|TRBJ2-7|TRBV3-1
CASSQDTTGVEQYF
TGTGCCAGCAGCCAAGACACCACTGGGGTAGAGCAGTACTTC
>NA|few|TRBJ2-3|TRBV5-6
CASSFTGSGSDTQYF
TGTGCCAGCAGCTTCACAGGGTCAGGGTCAGATACGCAGTATTTT
>TRBD2|NA|TRBJ2-3|TRBV9
CASSASGVTDTQYF
TGTGCCAGCAGCGCTAGCGGGGTGACAGATACGCAGTATTTT
>NA|NA|TRBJ2-1|TRBV7-9
CASSPGTAPNEQFF
TGTGCCAGCAGCCCCGGGACTGCCCCAAATGAGCAGTTCTTC
>NA|many|TRBJ1-1|TRBV12-3/TRBV12-4
CASSNGGGTEAFF
TGTGCCAGCTCCAACGGGGGGGGGACTGAAGCTTTCTTT
>NA|many|TRBJ2-2|TRBV5-1
CASSLSANTGELFF
TGCGCCAGCAGCTTGAGCGCGAACACCGGGGAGCTGTTTTTT
>NA|many|TRBJ1-1|TRBV5-1
CASSLIQDTEAFF
TGCGCCAGCAGCTTGATACAAGACACTGAAGCTTTCTTT
>TRBD1|NA|TRBJ2-2|TRBV9
CASSVAGTGGFGELFF
TGTGCCAGCAGCGTAGCAGGGACAGGGGGCTTCGGGGAGCTGTTTTTT
>TRBD2|few|TRBJ2-3|TRBV20-1
CSAPSGGPDTQYF
TGCAGTGCTCCTAGCGGGGGGCCAGATACGCAGTATTTT
>TRBD2|few|TRBJ2-3|TRBV12-3/TRBV12-4
CASSLGTWGGTDTQYF
TGTGCCAGCAGTCTAGGGACCTGGGGGGGGACAGATACGCAGTATTTT